This TCR beta chain was captured by sequencing in a study of blood T cell repertoires in COVID-19. Study at large: The origin of the acute and convalescent COVID-19 samples was the United States, Italy and Spain.

The method was immunoSEQ multiplex PCR; TCRdb's version includes in-frame clones alone and lacks a portion of them. The sample includes about 69,000 clones, around 80% of them seen just once. The receptor was isolated from a woman older than 75 with acute or convalescent COVID-19. The material sequenced was peripheral blood.

This chain's CDR3 is CASSPSLDYGGYTF. CDR3 bases: TGTGCCAGCAGTCCCTCGCTCGACTACGGAGGCTACACCTTC. The V call is TRBV6-4, the J call TRBJ1-2; D unclear. Per the germline V gene, CDR1 is MRHNA and CDR2 is SNTAGT. The CDR3 runs 14 residues. V was clipped by 5 bases and J by 8 bases, with 18 bases between them.